The 27 T cell receptor beta chains given below trace back to one sample, sequenced in a study of molecular identifiers for immune sequencing clone quantification. TCRdb reprocessed the PCR reads via MiXCR and lists one record per CDR3 protein. The sample gives some 590,000 distinct CDR3 sequences, 25% of which show up once; about 0.78% is in the top ten. Sequencing input: naive CD8+ T cells from blood, with Jurkat cell RNA spiked in. Subset in this sample: FACS-sorted CD8+CD4-CCR7+CD45RA+ naive T cells. These receptors were taken from a human donor in good health. Some libraries in this study had Jurkat cell RNA spiked in.

Notes on this clonotype: A clone one base away is much larger, so this may be a read error. A read error is likely, as this CDR3 ends without the conserved phenylalanine or tryptophan. The chain employs TRBV29-1 and TRBJ2-3; D remains unclear. The V gene's germline CDR1 is SQVTM and CDR2 ANQGSEA. Trimming removed 4 bases from V and 3 bases from J, with 5 bases in between. The CDR3 covers 11 residues. The CDR3 nucleotides are TGCAGCGTTGTGCAGACAGATACGCAGTATTTG. It yields the protein CSVVQTDTQYL.

This clonotype showed up just a few times. V and J are TRBV12-3 or TRBV12-4 and TRBJ1-1; 9 bases line up with TRBD1. V trimming: 5 bases; J trimming: 0 bases; junction bases outside the gene matches: 10. The CDR3 is 17 residues long. CDR3 bases: TGTGCCAGCAGTCCCCGGGACAGGGTGCTGATGAACACTGAAGCTTTCTTT. Translating it yields CASSPRDRVLMNTEAFF.

This clonotype has a handful of counts. Since no conserved phenylalanine or tryptophan closes the CDR3, a read error is the likely cause. The chain links TRBV10-2 to TRBJ1-1; D not certain. Germline CDR1 reads WSHSY; CDR2 reads SAAADI. The ends were cut back, 1 base at V and 7 bases at J, with 4 bases in the middle. This CDR3 comprises 11 residues. CDR3 in amino acids: CASSELYEAFS. The CDR3 DNA sequence: TGCGCCAGCAGTGAGTTGTATGAAGCTTTCTCT.

This clonotype was detected only a few times. The CDR3 DNA reads as TGTGCCTGGACCCCTGGCCAGGCTGCGAACACCGGGGAGCTGTTTTTT. It specifies CAWTPGQAANTGELFF. This rearrangement joins TRBV30 to TRBJ2-2, with D hard to call. The V gene lost 4 bases and the J gene lost 0 bases, with 15 bases spanning the gap. Germline CDR1 reads GTSNPN; CDR2 reads SVGIG (reference sequence). The CDR3 consists of 16 residues.

The chain joins TRBV5-1 to TRBJ2-2; no reliable D call. Trimming cost V 0 bases and J 0 bases, with 6 bases left between them. The V gene's germline CDR1 is SGHRS and CDR2 YFSETQ. The CDR3 loop spans 15 amino acids. The CDR3 bases are TGCGCCAGCAGCTTGGCGCGGACGAACACCGGGGAGCTGTTTTTT. It is translated as CASSLARTNTGELFF.

The chain combines TRBV4-3 with TRBJ1-4, with D unclear. CDR1 is LGHNA and CDR2 is YSLEER in the germline V gene. This CDR3 comprises 16 residues. Trimming removed 1 base at V and 4 bases at J, with 13 bases between. Here the CDR3 reads CASSQGSTGYNEKLFF. As DNA, the CDR3 is TGCGCCAGCAGCCAAGGCTCAACGGGGTATAATGAAAAACTGTTTTTT.

This clonotype turned up a few times. This could be a read error, since a much larger clone is one nucleotide away. This chain connects TRBV29-1 to TRBJ2-2; D perhaps matches TRBD2 (6 bases). With 7 bases removed from V and 4 bases from J, the gap between germline ends came to 7 bases. Germline CDR1 SQVTM, CDR2 ANQGSEA. The CDR3 length is 11 residues. The DNA of the CDR3 is TGCAGCGCCGGGGGCACCGGGGAGCTGTTTTTT. Its translation is CSAGGTGELFF.

This clonotype was recorded many times. The J gene is TRBJ2-7, the V gene TRBV5-5; 14 bases agree with TRBD2. With V trimmed by 4 bases and J by 6 bases, 3 bases remained unmatched. Germline-derived CDR1 and CDR2 are SGHKS and YYEKEE (reference sequence). The CDR3 has 14 amino acids. The CDR3 here is CASSGTSGSPEQYF. For the CDR3, the DNA is TGTGCCAGCAGCGGGACTAGCGGGAGTCCCGAGCAGTACTTC.

Notes on this clonotype: This CDR3 fails to terminate in the conserved phenylalanine or tryptophan, so it likely reflects a read error. This chain connects TRBV27 to TRBJ2-7, with D maybe TRBD2 (5 bases). CDR1 MNHEY and CDR2 SMNVEV come from the germline V gene (reference sequence). The CDR3 length is 14 residues. V lost 3 bases, J lost 2 bases, and 11 bases lay in between. Written as DNA, the CDR3 is TGTGCCAGCAGTTTTACGGGGAATACCTACGAGCAGTACTCC. It encodes CASSFTGNTYEQYS.

This clonotype was counted at least ten times. The chain is built from TRBV4-1 and TRBJ2-3; D is possibly TRBD2 (7 bases). The V gene's germline CDR1 is MGHRA and CDR2 YSYEKL. The CDR3 contains 14 residues. The V end lost 1 base, the J end lost 12 bases, and 17 bases lay between the germline ends. The DNA for the CDR3 is TGCGCCAGCAGCCAAGCGGGGGGCGCCGCCATACAGTATTTT. Translating it yields CASSQAGGAAIQYF.

The table lists this clonotype with a few counts. The chain carries TRBV6-6 and TRBJ1-2; possibly TRBD1 for D (6 bases). This CDR3 spans 14 amino acids. With 5 bases removed from V and 8 bases from J, the gap between germline ends came to 18 bases. CDR1 is MNHNY and CDR2 is SVGAGI in the germline V gene (reference sequence). Here the CDR3 reads CASSPLTGSAGYTF. The CDR3 DNA reads TGTGCCAGCAGTCCCCTAACAGGGTCGGCAGGCTACACCTTC.

This clonotype was seen only a few times. This sequence joins TRBV13 and TRBJ1-6; no clear D. V gave up 2 bases and J gave up 7 bases, with 15 bases separating them. The germline V gene has CDR1 PRHDT and CDR2 FYEKMQ (reference sequence). This CDR3 contains 16 residues. CDR3 in amino acids: CASSLFSDGANSPLHF. DNA of the CDR3: TGTGCCAGCAGCTTATTCTCCGACGGAGCCAATTCACCCCTCCACTTT.

This clonotype showed up many times. This chain joins TRBV10-3 and TRBJ2-3; TRBD2 matches 7 bases. The germline V gene has CDR1 ENHRY and CDR2 SYGVKD. The V gene end was trimmed by 2 bases and the J gene end by 3 bases; junction bases not matched to a gene: 5. This CDR3 has 15 amino acids. The DNA for the CDR3 is TGTGCCATCAGTGAGAGCGGGGAGAAGACAGATACGCAGTATTTT. Protein: CAISESGEKTDTQYF.

This clonotype came up many times. This chain uses TRBV28 with TRBJ2-3, with D possibly matching TRBD2 (6 bases). V lost 2 bases to trimming and J lost 2 bases, with 8 bases between them. This CDR3 contains 14 residues. Germline CDR1 reads MDHEN; CDR2 reads SYDVKM. The DNA for the CDR3 is TGTGCCAGCAGTTTACGGGGGAACACAGATACGCAGTATTTT. Protein product: CASSLRGNTDTQYF.

Worth noting for this clonotype: A much bigger clone sits one base away, suggesting this may be a read error. The chain has TRBV5-1 and TRBJ2-5; 11 nucleotides line up with TRBD2. Germline CDR1 is SGHRS and CDR2 is YFSETQ. CDR3 length equals 19 residues. The V segment lost 1 base and the J segment 7 bases; nucleotides outside the gene matches: 18. CDR3 coding DNA: TGCGCCAGCAGCTTGAACCCCACCTCGACTAGCGGGACATCGAGGACCCAGTACTTC. Protein product: CASSLNPTSTSGTSRTQYF.

Details on this clonotype: A much larger clone lies one base from this, so it may be a read error. The chain links TRBV20-1 to TRBJ2-7; D may be TRBD2 (5 bases). Looked up from germline, CDR1 is DFQATT and CDR2 is SNEGSKA (reference sequence). This CDR3 region has 14 residues. CDR3 coding DNA: TGCGGTGCCATTACGGGCTCGGGGTCCTACGAGCAGTACTTC. Translated, it gives CGAITGSGSYEQYF.

To note about this clonotype: With a much larger clone just one base away, this may be a read error. The J gene is TRBJ2-2, the V gene TRBV29-1, with 7 bases identical to TRBD1. CDR3 length: 13 residues. In germline, CDR1 is SQVTM, CDR2 ANQGSEA. The DNA of the CDR3 is TGCAGCGTACAACAGGGGAACACCGGGGAGCTGTTGTTT. Residues: CSVQQGNTGELLF.

This clonotype was counted a single time. With a much larger clone just one base away, this may be a read error. The chain couples TRBV12-3 or TRBV12-4 to TRBJ2-5; TRBD2 agrees at 9 bases. This CDR3 has 15 amino acids. CDR3 sequence (DNA): TGTGCCAGCGGAGAAGTAGCGGGGGCCCAAGAGGCCCAGTACTTC. Residues: CASGEVAGAQEAQYF.

Of note for this clonotype: One junction end disagrees with the germline gene, perhaps due to a read error. The chain uses TRBV6-5 and TRBJ1-5; D unresolved. Looked up from germline, CDR1 is MNHEY and CDR2 is SVGAGI. The CDR3 is 14 residues long. CDR3 coding DNA: TGTGCCAGCAGTTACGGTACAAGCACCCAGCCCCTGCATTTT. Residues: CASSYGTSTQPLHF.

The V call is TRBV12-3 or TRBV12-4, the J call TRBJ2-7; TRBD1 matches at 9 bases. Unmatched junction bases numbered 5, after V lost 6 bases and J lost 2 bases. The CDR3 consists of 14 residues. DNA for the CDR3: TGTGCCAGCAGCTGGACAGGGGCAACCTACGAGCAGTACTTC. This encodes CASSWTGATYEQYF.

This sequence joins TRBV4-3 and TRBJ2-1; 13 bases are a match to TRBD2. The CDR3 totals 16 residues. The germline V gene encodes CDR1 LGHNA and CDR2 YSLEER. V was pared by 4 bases and J by 9 bases, with 9 bases of the junction left unmatched. CDR3 protein: CASSPGLAGVGTEQFF. The CDR3 DNA is TGCGCCAGCAGCCCCGGACTAGCGGGGGTGGGGACTGAGCAGTTCTTC.

The chain couples TRBV7-9 to TRBJ2-1; D is uncertain. The CDR3 loop spans 13 amino acids. Germline V CDR1 and CDR2: SEHNR, FQNEAQ (reference sequence). V was cut by 1 base and J by 10 bases, with 11 bases left in between. Here the CDR3 reads CASSLDVPGEQFF. The CDR3 DNA is TGTGCCAGCAGCTTAGACGTACCCGGGGAGCAGTTCTTC. Supplemented by reference TRBV7-9 and TRBJ2-1, the full variable domain reads DTGVSQNPRHKITKRGQNVTFRCDPISEHNRLYWYRQTLGQGPEFLTYFQNEAQLEKSRLLSDRFSAERPKGSFSTLEIQRTEQGDSAMYLCASSLDVPGEQFFGPGTRLTVL.

This clonotype showed up just a few times. The genes are TRBV27 and TRBJ2-6; no definite D call. The CDR3 totals 15 residues. Trimming cost V 5 bases and J 1 base, with 9 bases left between them. CDR1 and CDR2 (germline): MNHEY, SMNVEV (reference sequence). The CDR3: CASSPRFSGANVLTF. The CDR3 bases are TGTGCCAGCAGTCCACGGTTTTCTGGGGCCAACGTCCTGACTTTC.

The sample holds a few counts of this clonotype. This rearrangement joins TRBV7-9 to TRBJ2-7; 7 nucleotides line up with TRBD2. J gave up 0 bases and V 5 bases, and 1 base lay outside the gene matches. CDR3 size: 13 residues. CDR1 is SEHNR and CDR2 is FQNEAQ in the germline V gene (reference sequence). This CDR3 is CASSRTSSYEQYF. CDR3 in DNA: TGTGCCAGCAGCCGGACTAGCTCCTACGAGCAGTACTTC. Complete variable domain (other parts from reference TRBV7-9 and TRBJ2-7): DTGVSQNPRHKITKRGQNVTFRCDPISEHNRLYWYRQTLGQGPEFLTYFQNEAQLEKSRLLSDRFSAERPKGSFSTLEIQRTEQGDSAMYLCASSRTSSYEQYFGPGTRLTVT.

As concerns this clonotype: It is likely a read error, because the conserved phenylalanine at the end of the CDR3 is missing. The DNA is omitted, as the CDR3 cannot be located on it reliably, and the CDR3 follows TCRdb's listing. The V call is TRBV19, the J call TRBJ2-1. Counting both end residues, the CDR3 totals 11 amino acids. CDR1 LNHDA and CDR2 SQIVND come from the germline V gene (reference sequence). CDR3 sequence reads: CASSMGLGIIV.

The gene calls are TRBV13 and TRBJ2-7, with 7 bases lining up with TRBD1. CDR1 and CDR2 (germline): PRHDT, FYEKMQ (reference sequence). The trim removed 6 bases at V and 0 bases at J, leaving 8 bases unmatched. The CDR3 loop spans 15 amino acids. The DNA for the CDR3 is TGTGCCAGCAGTCAAGGGGGCCGTAGCTCCTACGAGCAGTACTTC. Protein product: CASSQGGRSSYEQYF.

This clonotype was picked up a small number of times. The chain couples TRBV7-6 to TRBJ2-5, with D possibly TRBD2 on 5 matching bases. Trimming left V 0 bases short and J 2 bases short, with 13 bases between. The CDR3 sequence is 16 residues long. Per the germline V gene, CDR1 is SGHVS and CDR2 is FNYEAQ. The CDR3 DNA is TGTGCCAGCAGCTTAGCGGTCGTGGGCGGGCAAGAGACCCAGTACTTC. Protein: CASSLAVVGGQETQYF. Full variable domain (outside the CDR3, taken from reference TRBV7-6 and TRBJ2-5): GAGVSQSPRYKVTKRGQDVALRCDPISGHVSLYWYRQALGQGPEFLTYFNYEAQQDKSGLPNDRFSAERPEGSISTLTIQRTEQRDSAMYRCASSLAVVGGQETQYFGPGTRLLVL.